The T cell receptor beta chain under discussion was sequenced for a study of identical twins (dated by TCRdb to about 2016). Background on the whole study: The study deep-sequenced TCR alpha and beta repertoires from monozygotic twins, unrelated adults of various ages and cord blood to test whether fetal clonotypes persist. Replicate twin experiments were performed at different times using different library preparation protocols to rule out contamination. What the authors observed across the whole study: Invariant T cells such as MAIT and iNKT could partly confound zero-insertion analyses, though diverse VJ usage argued against this for most clonotypes. Because the same donors could not be followed over many years, the conclusions relied on cross-sectional statistical analysis. A weaker excess of twin sharing was found in beta out-of-frame sequences because the signal-to-noise ratio was lowered by fewer shared sequences. In monozygotic twins, out-of-frame TCR alpha sharing was systematically underestimated by recombination models, although the models agreed with sharing between unrelated individuals. Abundant cord blood beta clonotypes carried fewer insertions; young adult naive repertoires showed a weaker similar trend, while memory repertoires showed none. Out-of-frame TCR alpha sequences shared between twins showed an excess of low generation-probability sequences compared with coincidental sharing between unrelated individuals.

In regard to this clonotype: Its antigen is not yet known. No per-base quality is available; no much larger clone lies one base away.

Libraries were made using 5' RACE. The sample was run on an Illumina HiSeq 2000. A universal primer binding site was added through template switching, and the final cDNA carried a unique molecular identifier so that TCR cDNA molecules could be counted accurately. Specific primers in the conserved constant-segment region were used to synthesize first-strand cDNA for the TCR alpha and beta chains. To control for contamination, every cDNA library was double barcoded, receiving both a SMART-Mk sample barcode and Illumina barcodes. TruSeq adapter sequences, together with Illumina sample barcodes, were added in two successive PCR steps. The TCR alpha and beta cDNA libraries were sequenced on the Illumina HiSeq platform using custom primers. The study's processing was this. MiGEC was used to process raw reads and extract unique molecular identifiers, and MiXCR was used to find CDR3 positions. Recombination models were inferred per individual with the repgenHMM and IGoR tools using an EM algorithm. Shared clonotype analysis was performed with the tcR package in R, normalizing sharing by the product of cloneset sizes. Out-of-frame nonproductive sequences were analyzed to study raw recombination free of thymic and clonal selection effects. TCRdb trimmed the raw reads at Q25, called clones with MiXCR and kept productive beta chains. Entries that share a CDR3 protein sequence are merged under the most common genes and DNA. TCRdb's processing, not the authors' own work, is the source of the V and J calls. Within this sample are hundreds of thousands of distinct CDR3 sequences, with about 20% of them counted one time only. 4% to 5.5% of the sample comes from the top ten.

Taken from cysteine to phenylalanine, the CDR3 has 13 residues. CDR3 DNA only is kept here, 39 bases in frame from base 1. Reading the germline V gene (reference sequence) gives CDR1 WNHNN and CDR2 SYGVQD. A distance of 6 bases separates the germline ends of V and J, which lose 2 bases and 2 bases respectively. Every donor in the study was a healthy Caucasian. The twin cohort consisted of three pairs of female monozygotic twins, all aged about 18 to 29 years. Peripheral blood mononuclear cells were the source from which RNA for the TCR libraries was isolated. These data also formed part of another study, on T cells expressing NK-cell markers. The second investigation adds: In sorted CD3+CD56+NKG2C+, CD3+CD56+NKG2C- and CD3+CD56-NKG2C+ T-cell subsets from several donors, TCR beta-chain repertoires were profiled. Seven of the eight sequenced donors were HCMV-seropositive and one was HCMV-seronegative. In several experiments an anti-gammadeltaTCR antibody was added to restrict sorting to alphabetaTCR-expressing T cells. In roughly six donors, the dominant CD3+CD56+NKG2C+ clonotypes ranked among the top 10 CD8+ clonotypes, making up roughly 1.0-8% of CD8+ T cells. Those dominant clonotypes were again the most abundant among CD3+CD56-NKG2C+ cells in several donors, at about 25-60.1%. It remained unclear whether the expanded NKG2C-expressing T cell clones were specific for HCMV antigens. The eight sequenced donors were randomly selected healthy volunteers, three men and five women. To determine HCMV serostatus, a commercial ELISA kit was used to detect HCMV-specific IgG in serum. For over five donors, bulk peripheral blood T-cell repertoires were also sequenced from unsorted PBMC. MIGEC handled demultiplexing of the reads and grouping by UMI, while MiTCR was used to assemble and quantify clonotypes. To exclude erroneous sequences, any TCR cDNA sequence not supported by at least two reads was discarded. Downstream repertoire analysis used the tcR package, and clonotypes were matched across fractions by CDR3 nucleotide sequence plus V segment. Antigen specificity was annotated against VDJdb with VDJmatch, allowing one amino acid substitution in CDR3.

The sequence links TRBV10-1 to TRBJ2-5, with an unclear D gene assignment. This clonotype was obtained from a woman aged 18 to 35 in good health. Material: PBMCs. CDR3 loop: CASSEQIQETQYF. The DNA sequence reads TGCGCCAGCAGTGAGCAGATACAAGAGACCCAGTACTTC.